This passage covers 32 T cell receptor beta chains from one sample sequenced in a study of blood T cell repertoires in COVID-19. TCRdb keeps only in-frame clones here, not all; method: immunoSEQ multiplex PCR. This table has about 670,000 clones, over 80% appearing once. Material: peripheral blood. The receptors were gathered from a woman aged 18-29 years with acute or convalescent COVID-19.

This clone was counted between two and nine times. The rearrangement uses TRBV7-2 and TRBJ2-2, with a weak D call TRBD2 (6 bases). This CDR3 has 17 amino acids. The germline gives CDR1 SGHTA, CDR2 FQGNSA. V was trimmed by 5 bases and J by 0 bases, leaving 16 bases between them. CDR3 in DNA: TGTGCCAGCAGCCCTGGCCGGAGGGGAGCGAACACCGGGGAGCTGTTTTTT. Protein sequence: CASSPGRRGANTGELFF.

The chain combines TRBV10-3 with TRBJ1-2, with D maybe TRBD1 (5 bases). This CDR3 spans 14 amino acids. From germline, CDR1 is ENHRY and CDR2 SYGVKD. Trimming removed 4 bases at V and 8 bases at J, with 17 bases between. CDR3 in amino acids: CAISAEGLSGGYTF. CDR3 coding DNA: TGTGCCATCAGTGCAGAGGGACTTAGTGGGGGCTACACCTTC.

This clone has more than one count but fewer than ten. As DNA, the CDR3 is TGTGCCAGCAGTGACCGACAGGGCGAGTCACCCCTCCACTTT. Its protein product is CASSDRQGESPLHF. The chain combines TRBV6-4 with TRBJ1-6; the match to TRBD1 covers 7 bases. The CDR3 extends over 14 amino acids. Germline V gene lookup returns CDR1 MRHNA and CDR2 SNTAGT. The V and J ends lost 2 bases and 10 bases, in that order; junction bases with no gene match: 5.

This clone was counted once. Other DNA variants within this sample encode the same CDR3. The V gene is TRBV18, the J gene TRBJ1-1, with TRBD1 as a possible D gene (5 bases). Deletions cut 3 bases from V and 1 base from J, with 6 bases between. CDR3 length equals 13 residues. CDR1 and CDR2 from the germline V gene are KGHSH and LQKENI. The CDR3: CASSPQGNTEAFF. The CDR3 nucleotides read TGTGCCAGCTCACCCCAGGGGAACACTGAAGCTTTCTTT.

The chain uses TRBV7-9 and TRBJ1-4, with a possible D match to TRBD1 (6 bases). Germline values: CDR1 SEHNR, CDR2 FQNEAQ (reference sequence). The CDR3 contains 15 residues. V was cut by 3 bases and J by 5 bases, with 13 bases left in between. The CDR3 DNA sequence: TGTGCCAGCAGCTTCCACAGGGAATCAAATGAAAAACTGTTTTTT. This translates into CASSFHRESNEKLFF.

As regards this clone: A much larger clone differs from this one at a single base, so this may be a read error. Additional DNA sequences in this sample encode the identical CDR3. J is TRBJ2-7 and V is TRBV6-2 or TRBV6-3, with 11 bases matching TRBD2. V trimming: 2 bases; J trimming: 3 bases; junction bases outside the gene matches: 0. The length of the CDR3 is 14 residues. Germline values: CDR1 MNHEY, CDR2 SVGEGT. CDR3 coding DNA: TGTGCCAGCAGTTACGGGACTAGCGGCTACGAGCAGTACTTC. Translation gives CASSYGTSGYEQYF.

The chain links TRBV9 to TRBJ1-1, with a weak D call TRBD1 (5 bases). CDR1 and CDR2 from the germline V gene are SGDLS and YYNGEE. V shed 3 bases and J shed 9 bases, with 15 bases lying between them. The CDR3 is 13 amino acids. As DNA, the CDR3 is TGTGCCAGCAGCGATGACCGGGGGTCAAAAGCTTTCTTT. Translating gives CASSDDRGSKAFF.

This rearrangement joins TRBV19 to TRBJ1-2; possible D gene TRBD1, 5 bases. The CDR3 covers 16 residues. V lost 0 bases and J lost 2, with 13 bases in between. Germline-derived CDR1 and CDR2 are LNHDA and SQIVND (reference sequence). The CDR3 nucleotides are TGTGCCAGTAGTATAGATGAGGGGACTGCAAACTATGGCTACACCTTC. Residues: CASSIDEGTANYGYTF.

The chain carries TRBV4-1 and TRBJ2-1; D gene ambiguous. This CDR3 is built from 14 residues. Trimming left V 2 bases short and J 7 bases short, with 12 bases between. Germline V gives CDR1 MGHRA, CDR2 YSYEKL. The CDR3 here is CASSQKITRNEQFF. The CDR3 DNA follows: TGCGCCAGCAGCCAAAAGATTACGAGGAATGAGCAGTTCTTC.

This clone showed up just once. The rearrangement uses TRBV9 and TRBJ1-2, with D unresolved. V was cut by 3 bases and J by 6 bases, with 12 bases left in between. Germline CDR1 SGDLS, CDR2 YYNGEE. The length of the CDR3 is 13 residues. CDR3: CASSGGTRDGYTF. The CDR3 DNA reads TGTGCCAGCAGCGGGGGTACGAGGGATGGCTACACCTTC.

This chain connects TRBV3-1 (or the pseudogene TRBV3-2) to TRBJ1-5; D might be TRBD1 (5 bases). Trimming took off 3 bases at V and 6 bases at J, with 18 bases between the two ends. This CDR3 has 16 amino acids. CDR1 is LGHDT and CDR2 is YNNKEL in the germline V gene (reference sequence). The CDR3 reads CASSHPRQGSVQPQHF. The CDR3, as DNA: TGTGCCAGCAGCCACCCCCGGCAGGGCTCAGTTCAGCCCCAGCATTTT.

This clone has just one count. The chain carries TRBV27 and TRBJ1-5; maybe TRBD1 (6 bases). The germline V gene has CDR1 MNHEY and CDR2 SMNVEV (reference sequence). Trimming removed 5 bases from V and 6 bases from J, with 23 bases in between. The CDR3 totals 17 residues. CDR3 coding DNA: TGTGCCAGCAGTCCCACATCCGTTACAGGGCGCCCTCAGCCCCAGCATTTT. Amino acids: CASSPTSVTGRPQPQHF.

The chain uses TRBV5-1 and TRBJ1-1; no firm D call. Germline values: CDR1 SGHRS, CDR2 YFSETQ. Trimming removed 3 bases from V and 4 bases from J, with 13 bases in between. This CDR3 comprises 14 residues. For the CDR3, the DNA is TGCGCCAGCAGCTATACCTTTGGGAGCACTGAAGCTTTCTTT. Translated, it gives CASSYTFGSTEAFF.

This clone was observed a few times. This chain links TRBV19 with TRBJ1-2, with TRBD1 matching over 8 bases. Trimming took 7 bases from V and 3 from J; bases not matched to a gene: 16. The germline CDR1 and CDR2 sequences are LNHDA and SQIVND (reference sequence). The CDR3 sequence is 17 residues long. CDR3: CASTDWDRYGSDYGYTF. In DNA form, the CDR3 reads TGTGCCAGTACCGATTGGGACAGGTACGGGTCGGACTATGGCTACACCTTC.

This sequence joins TRBV25-1 and TRBJ2-7; D possibly corresponds to TRBD2 (6 bases). CDR1 is MGHDK and CDR2 is SYGVNS in the germline V gene. V dropped 5 bases and J dropped 2 bases, with 13 bases sitting between them. This CDR3 is 14 amino acids long. The CDR3 sequence is CASSRAGLTYEQYF. The DNA of the CDR3 is TGTGCCAGCAGTCGGGCCGGACTAACCTACGAGCAGTACTTC.

The V gene is TRBV30, the J gene TRBJ1-2, with a possible D match to TRBD1 (6 bases). The CDR3 extends over 12 amino acids. V gave up 7 bases and J gave up 0 bases, with 9 bases separating them. Germline-derived CDR1 and CDR2 are GTSNPN and SVGIG (reference sequence). The CDR3, as DNA: TGTGCCTCGCCAGGGGCTAACTATGGCTACACCTTC. As protein: CASPGANYGYTF. Looking up the rest from reference TRBV30 and TRBJ1-2 gives the full variable domain: SQTIHQWPATLVQPVGSPLSLECTVEGTSNPNLYWYRQAAGRGLQLLFYSVGIGQISSEVPQNLSASRPQDRQFILSSKKLLLSDSGFYLCASPGANYGYTFGSGTRLTVV.

The chain carries TRBV3-1 (or the pseudogene TRBV3-2) and TRBJ1-1; TRBD1 aligns across 8 bases. The length of the CDR3 is 15 residues. Trimming removed 4 bases from V and 6 bases from J; junction bases left unmatched: 10. The germline V gene encodes CDR1 LGHDT and CDR2 YNNKEL (reference sequence). CDR3 amino acids: CASSRGQGVLSEAFF. The CDR3 nucleotides read TGTGCCAGCAGCCGAGGACAGGGTGTTCTTTCTGAAGCTTTCTTT.

This chain connects TRBV28 to TRBJ2-3; D is perhaps TRBD1 (6 bases). Germline CDR1 MDHEN, CDR2 SYDVKM. CDR3 length equals 14 residues. V lost 0 bases, J lost 3 bases, and 7 bases lay in between. CDR3 sequence: CASSLWQGTDTQYF. CDR3 coding DNA: TGTGCCAGCAGTTTATGGCAGGGGACAGATACGCAGTATTTT.

The V call is TRBV4-1, the J call TRBJ2-7, with a possible D match to TRBD2 (6 bases). CDR1 is MGHRA and CDR2 is YSYEKL in the germline V gene. This CDR3 is built from 16 residues. The V end was cut by 3 bases, the J end by 4 bases, with 19 bases between. Written as DNA, the CDR3 is TGCGCCAGCAGCCAGACTTTACTAGCCAGACCTTACGAGCAGTACTTC. Its protein product is CASSQTLLARPYEQYF.

This clone was observed once. This chain uses TRBV29-1 with TRBJ2-3; TRBD2 matches at 12 bases. J gave up 0 bases and V 4 bases, and 2 bases lay outside the gene matches. Germline-derived CDR1 and CDR2 are SQVTM and ANQGSEA. CDR3 size: 15 residues. DNA for the CDR3: TGCAGCGTTGGACTAGCGGGGGTTAGCACAGATACGCAGTATTTT. It yields the protein CSVGLAGVSTDTQYF.

A few counts support this clone. The chain couples TRBV5-8 to TRBJ1-2; 8 bases match TRBD1. Trimming took 4 bases from V and 4 from J; bases not matched to a gene: 6. The CDR3 runs 14 residues. The germline V gene encodes CDR1 SGHTS and CDR2 YDEGEE. The CDR3 coding sequence is TGTGCCAGCAGCCCCCACAGGGGGGGCTATGGCTACACCTTC. Translating it yields CASSPHRGGYGYTF.

The rearrangement links TRBV4-1 to TRBJ2-7, with no clear D. Germline CDR1 is MGHRA and CDR2 is YSYEKL. This CDR3 contains 15 residues. V lost 0 bases, J lost 3 bases, and 12 bases lay in between. The CDR3 spells CASSQDRVTYYEQYF. As DNA, the CDR3 is TGCGCCAGCAGCCAAGATCGTGTCACCTACTACGAGCAGTACTTC.

V and J are TRBV12-3 or TRBV12-4 and TRBJ1-2; 9 positions agree with TRBD1. J lost 14 bases, V lost 2 bases, and 9 bases had no gene match. The CDR3 loop spans 13 amino acids. CDR3 DNA: TGTGCCAGCAGTTTACGGACAGGGGTCCGTGGGACCTTC. Translating gives CASSLRTGVRGTF.

The V call is TRBV5-1, the J call TRBJ2-7; D gene uncertain. The germline gives CDR1 SGHRS, CDR2 YFSETQ. Between the trimmed V and J ends, which lost 4 bases and 3 bases, there was a span of 11 bases. This CDR3 spans 13 amino acids. The DNA for the CDR3 is TGCGCCAGCAGCCAAACCCCGGGCTACGAGCAGTACTTC. Protein product: CASSQTPGYEQYF. Combining the CDR3 with reference TRBV5-1 and TRBJ2-7 gives the whole variable domain KAGVTQTPRYLIKTRGQQVTLSCSPISGHRSVSWYQQTPGQGLQFLFEYFSETQRNKGNFPGRFSGRQFSNSRSEMNVSTLELGDSALYLCASSQTPGYEQYFGPGTRLTVT.

This clone showed up just once. The genes are TRBV3-1 (or the pseudogene TRBV3-2) and TRBJ2-3; 8 bases match TRBD2. The germline gives CDR1 LGHDT, CDR2 YNNKEL (reference sequence). This CDR3 has 17 residues. The J segment lost 4 bases and the V segment lost 1 base, leaving 10 bases of the junction unmatched. The CDR3 nucleotides are TGTGCCAGCAGCCAAGGAAGTGCGGGGGGAAACGCAGATACGCAGTATTTT. Translation gives CASSQGSAGGNADTQYF.

The rearrangement joins TRBV10-2 to TRBJ2-3, with 10 bases aligning to TRBD2. The V gene's germline CDR1 is WSHSY and CDR2 SAAADI. Trimming cost V 6 bases and J 2 bases; bases outside gene matches: 2. The CDR3 contains 14 residues. Written as DNA, the CDR3 is TGCGCCAGCAGGACTAGCGGGCTCACAGATACGCAGTATTTT. Its protein product is CASRTSGLTDTQYF.

The chain is built from TRBV3-1 (or the pseudogene TRBV3-2) and TRBJ2-7, with D maybe TRBD1 (6 bases). CDR1 is LGHDT and CDR2 is YNNKEL in the germline V gene (reference sequence). V was shortened by 3 bases and J by 1 base, with 10 bases between the two germline ends. This CDR3 has 14 amino acids. CDR3 DNA sequence: TGTGCCAGCAGCCAGGGGGCTGTTTCCTACGAGCAGTACTTC. Residues: CASSQGAVSYEQYF.

This clone was seen just once. This chain joins TRBV7-2 and TRBJ2-6; 10 bases agree with TRBD2. V was clipped by 2 bases and J by 0 bases; unmatched bases: 1. Germline V gene lookup returns CDR1 SGHTA and CDR2 FQGNSA. The CDR3 has 17 residues. This CDR3 is CASSLLAGASGANVLTF. The CDR3 nucleotides are TGTGCCAGCAGCTTACTAGCGGGGGCCTCTGGGGCCAACGTCCTGACTTTC.

The rearrangement links TRBV3-1 (or the pseudogene TRBV3-2) to TRBJ1-6, with no clear D. Germline V gives CDR1 LGHDT, CDR2 YNNKEL (reference sequence). The CDR3 contains 13 residues. V lost 2 bases to trimming and J lost 6 bases, with 5 bases between them. CDR3 sequence: CASSQQSNSPLHF. For the CDR3, the DNA is TGTGCCAGCAGCCAACAGTCTAATTCACCCCTCCACTTT.

The chain has TRBV4-3 and TRBJ2-2; 14 bases agree with TRBD2. Trimming cost V 0 bases and J 3 bases; bases outside gene matches: 3. Looked up from germline, CDR1 is LGHNA and CDR2 is YSLEER. The CDR3 sequence is 18 residues long. CDR3: CASSQDWGLAGDTGELFF. As DNA, the CDR3 is TGCGCCAGCAGCCAAGATTGGGGACTAGCGGGGGACACCGGGGAGCTGTTTTTT.

This clone was seen only once. The DNA for the CDR3 is TGTGCCAGCAGTTCCACAGGGCGAACTAATCAGCCCCAGCATTTT. This gives the protein CASSSTGRTNQPQHF. The V gene is TRBV7-9, the J gene TRBJ1-5, with TRBD1 as a possible D gene (6 bases). Trimming took 6 bases from V and 4 from J, leaving 16 bases between them. Germline-derived CDR1 and CDR2 are SEHNR and FQNEAQ (reference sequence). The CDR3 length is 15 residues.

V is TRBV9 and J is TRBJ1-2; D gene uncertain. V lost 0 bases, J lost 5 bases, and 11 bases lay in between. Germline lookup yields CDR1 SGDLS and CDR2 YYNGEE. The CDR3 sequence is 14 residues long. CDR3 region: CASSVVETGYGYTF. The DNA for the CDR3 is TGTGCCAGCAGCGTAGTGGAGACTGGGTATGGCTACACCTTC.